The 11 T cell receptor beta chains given below trace back to one sample, sequenced in a study of tumor-infiltrating lymphocytes in primary liver carcinoma. cDNA specific to TCR beta was made from about 0.45 ug of total RNA, with a constant-region primer employed for priming. Three nested multiplex PCR rounds, a slightly modified ARM-PCR method, built the TCR beta libraries. Forward primers for TRBV1-TRBV30 and a C-beta reverse primer served the first two PCR rounds, at roughly 10 cycles each. One entry per CDR3 protein, called by TCRdb with MiXCR from the multiplex PCR reads. This table has about 99,000 distinct CDR3 sequences, about three quarters appearing once. Co-extraction yielded RNA and DNA from approximately 22-30 mg of unsorted bulk tissue. Material: liver tumor tissue from sampling region 5. Subset described: tumor region T5, tumor centre. The source is a woman between 55 and 75 years old with primary liver carcinoma and hepatitis B virus infection.

V gene TRBV29-1 combines with J gene TRBJ2-4; D is undetermined. Trimming removed 4 bases at V and 4 bases at J, with 20 bases between. The CDR3 contains 16 residues. CDR1 SQVTM and CDR2 ANQGSEA come from the germline V gene. The CDR3 nucleotides are TGCAGCGTTGGTTTTCTGACGGGCCAATTTAAAAACATTCAGTACTTC. This encodes CSVGFLTGQFKNIQYF.

Points on this clonotype: A single base separates this from a much larger clone, so it may be a read error. This chain joins TRBV5-4 and TRBJ2-3, with D unresolved. The CDR3 is 14 residues long. CDR1 SGHNT and CDR2 YYREEE come from the germline V gene (reference sequence). The CDR3 DNA is TGTGCCAGCAGCTTAAAAGACGGCACAAATACGCAGTATTTT. Its translation: CASSLKDGTNTQYF.

A note on this clonotype: Since a much larger clone is just one base distant, this may be a read error. V is TRBV5-1 and J is TRBJ2-5; the match to TRBD1 covers 9 bases. J was trimmed by 2 bases and V by 2 bases; bases with no gene match: 4. Germline loops: CDR1 SGHRS, CDR2 YFSETQ. The CDR3 has 15 amino acids. CDR3 nucleotides: TGCGCCAGCAGCTTTGGGGACAGGGAGCAAGAGACCCAGTACTTC. Translating gives CASSFGDREQETQYF.

This clonotype was seen only a few times. This chain links TRBV28 with TRBJ2-5; either TRBD1 or TRBD2 may fit D (5 bases each). Looked up from germline, CDR1 is MDHEN and CDR2 is SYDVKM. This CDR3 spans 11 amino acids. Trimming left V 2 bases short and J 9 bases short, with 7 bases between. CDR3 protein: CASSLGGPQYF. In DNA, the CDR3 is TGTGCCAGCAGTTTAGGGGGACCCCAGTACTTC.

The rearrangement links TRBV2 to TRBJ2-7, with D tentatively TRBD1 (6 bases). The CDR3 is 15 amino acids. Trimming shortened V by 2 bases and J by 0 bases, and 11 bases separated the two germline ends. Germline V gene data show CDR1 as SNHLY and CDR2 as FYNNEI. The CDR3 DNA reads TGTGCCAGCAGTGAACAGGGGACCAGCTCCTACGAGCAGTACTTC. Amino acid sequence: CASSEQGTSSYEQYF.

V is TRBV13 and J is TRBJ2-1; the match to TRBD2 covers 7 bases. The CDR3 runs 17 residues. Germline CDR1 reads PRHDT; CDR2 reads FYEKMQ (reference sequence). The V segment lost 0 bases and the J segment 7 bases; nucleotides outside the gene matches: 12. CDR3 nucleotide sequence: TGTGCCAGCAGCTTAGGGCTACGGGATGTGGGAGGGAATGAGCAGTTCTTC. It codes for CASSLGLRDVGGNEQFF.

As concerns this clonotype: A much larger clone differs by one base, so this may be a read error. The rearrangement joins TRBV5-1 to TRBJ2-1; maybe TRBD2 (6 bases). The length of the CDR3 is 14 residues. CDR1 SGHRS and CDR2 YFSETQ come from the germline V gene. CDR3 sequence reads: CANSLGGVYNEQFF. CDR3 DNA: TGCGCCAACAGCTTGGGAGGAGTTTACAATGAGCAGTTCTTC.

Turning to this clonotype: In this CDR3 the conserved last residue, phenylalanine or tryptophan, is missing, so a read error is likely. Because the CDR3's place on the DNA is in doubt, the DNA is left out and the CDR3 is given as listed by TCRdb. The chain carries TRBV11-2 and TRBJ2-1; the D call in the table, TRBD2, was not verified against the DNA. The CDR3 spans 17 amino acids, including both terminal residues. Germline V CDR1 and CDR2: SGHAT, FQNNGV. CDR3 protein: CASSRRLAGWPGDEHFL.

The chain is built from TRBV12-3 or TRBV12-4 and TRBJ2-1, with 7 bases lining up with TRBD1. Trimming at V came to 5 bases and at J to 4 bases, leaving 8 bases not matched to a gene. The CDR3 is 15 residues long. The CDR3 coding sequence is TGTGCCAGCAGTCTCTGGGACAGATATTACAATGAGCAGTTCTTC. It codes for CASSLWDRYYNEQFF.

As for this clonotype: It may be a read error: a sequence one base away is much more abundant. The chain combines TRBV7-9 with TRBJ1-5; D gene unclear. CDR3 length equals 14 residues. Germline assignment: CDR1 SEHNR and CDR2 FQNEAQ (reference sequence). The DNA of the CDR3 is TGTGCCAACAGCTCCGATTATAGCAATCAGCCCCAGCATTTT. It specifies CANSSDYSNQPQHF.

To note about this clonotype: One junction end disagrees with the germline gene, perhaps due to a read error. The chain uses TRBV12-3 or TRBV12-4 and TRBJ1-3, with D possibly being TRBD1 (6 bases). The CDR3 runs 17 residues. CDR3 loop: CASSPPTGRPRGSTTYF. CDR3 in DNA: TGTGCCAGCAGCCCGCCCACAGGGAGACCTCGGGGGAGCACCACATATTTT.